Listed below are T cell receptor beta chains from one sample, sequenced in a study of T cells after posttransplantation cyclophosphamide. The assay was immunoSEQ multiplex PCR, and TCRdb's table has in-frame clones only and misses some. Of 9,700 or so clones listed, 80% to 90% are singletons. Here the sequenced sample was PBMCs, taken around 450 days after allogeneic stem cell transplant with calcineurin inhibitor and methotrexate. These receptors originate from a male patient aged 50 to 59 who received an allogeneic stem cell transplant from an unrelated donor, was CMV-positive, and had chronic GVHD only. The graft donor may account for some of the T cells. The CDR3 runs from the conserved cysteine through the conserved F or W. Each record gives: clone size, D gene, J gene, V gene, CDR3 DNA, CDR3 protein. A D gene is named only where the DNA matches it firmly. Where a row states a size, it is once, few, many or the class of an expanded clone; other rows omit it.

clone_size: few; d_call: TRBD1; j_call: TRBJ2-7; v_call: TRBV6-6; cdr3_nt: TGTGCCAGCAGTCCCAGGGACAGCTACGAGCAGTACTTC; cdr3_aa: CASSPRDSYEQYF
clone_size: -; d_call: TRBD1; j_call: TRBJ1-1; v_call: TRBV28; cdr3_nt: TGTGCCAGCAGTCCAGGGGGCGAGTGGTACACTGAAGCTTTCTTT; cdr3_aa: CASSPGGEWYTEAFF
clone_size: -; d_call: -; j_call: TRBJ2-7; v_call: TRBV19; cdr3_nt: TGTGCCAGTAGTGTAAACAGGGACTACGAGCAGTACTTC; cdr3_aa: CASSVNRDYEQYF
clone_size: once; d_call: -; j_call: TRBJ2-3; v_call: TRBV9; cdr3_nt: TGTGCCAGCAGCCGTGGCAGGGAAACAGATACGCAGTATTTT; cdr3_aa: CASSRGRETDTQYF
clone_size: -; d_call: -; j_call: TRBJ2-1; v_call: TRBV6-4; cdr3_nt: TGTGCCAGCAGTGACGGATTGAGTATTAGCGCGGGTAGAGGGCGGGGCGATGAGCAGTTCTTC; cdr3_aa: CASSDGLSISAGRGRGDEQFF
clone_size: -; d_call: TRBD1; j_call: TRBJ1-2; v_call: TRBV25-1; cdr3_nt: TGTGCCAGCAGTGAAGGGGACAGGGTTGGCTACACCTTC; cdr3_aa: CASSEGDRVGYTF
clone_size: -; d_call: -; j_call: TRBJ2-5; v_call: TRBV11-3; cdr3_nt: TGTGCCAGCAGCTCTAGGCGAGAGACCCAGTACTTC; cdr3_aa: CASSSRRETQYF
clone_size: -; d_call: -; j_call: TRBJ2-5; v_call: TRBV4-1; cdr3_nt: TGCGCCAGCAGCCGGCAAACGGGATTCCAAGAGACCCAGTACTTC; cdr3_aa: CASSRQTGFQETQYF
clone_size: -; d_call: -; j_call: TRBJ1-5; v_call: TRBV6-5; cdr3_nt: TGTGCCAGCACCCCCCCGGGAGGAGGCAATCAGCCCCAGCATTTT; cdr3_aa: CASTPPGGGNQPQHF
clone_size: -; d_call: TRBD1; j_call: TRBJ1-2; v_call: TRBV2; cdr3_nt: TGTGCCAGCAGCCCTACAGGGGACGGCTACACCTTC; cdr3_aa: CASSPTGDGYTF
clone_size: -; d_call: -; j_call: TRBJ1-2; v_call: TRBV7-9; cdr3_nt: TGTGCCAGCAGCTTAGTAGGGGAATGGTATGGCTACACCTTC; cdr3_aa: CASSLVGEWYGYTF
clone_size: -; d_call: -; j_call: TRBJ2-7; v_call: TRBV9; cdr3_nt: TGTGCCAGCAGCCCTACCGCCGGGACTTACTACGAGCAGTACTTC; cdr3_aa: CASSPTAGTYYEQYF
clone_size: once; d_call: -; j_call: TRBJ2-7; v_call: TRBV13; cdr3_nt: TGTGCCAGCAGCTTAGGATCTCGCGGGGTCGACGAGCAGTACTTC; cdr3_aa: CASSLGSRGVDEQYF
clone_size: -; d_call: -; j_call: TRBJ1-1; v_call: TRBV6-5; cdr3_nt: TGTGCCAGCAGTCCTCAGGGTTGGACTGAAGCTTTCTTT; cdr3_aa: CASSPQGWTEAFF
clone_size: few; d_call: TRBD2; j_call: TRBJ2-3; v_call: TRBV14; cdr3_nt: TGTGCCAGCAGCCCCTTCCATGGACTAGCGGAAACAGATACGCAGTATTTT; cdr3_aa: CASSPFHGLAETDTQYF
clone_size: -; d_call: -; j_call: TRBJ2-7; v_call: TRBV7-2; cdr3_nt: TGTGCCAGCAGCTCAACCCCCGGGACACCGCAGTACTTC; cdr3_aa: CASSSTPGTPQYF
clone_size: -; d_call: -; j_call: TRBJ2-3; v_call: TRBV7-7; cdr3_nt: TGTGCCAGCAGCCAGGGTATGACAGATACGCAGTATTTT; cdr3_aa: CASSQGMTDTQYF
clone_size: once; d_call: -; j_call: TRBJ2-3; v_call: TRBV9; cdr3_nt: TGTGCCAGCAGCGTAGTGGGGGGAGGCACAGATACGCAGTATTTT; cdr3_aa: CASSVVGGGTDTQYF
clone_size: once; d_call: -; j_call: TRBJ2-1; v_call: TRBV7-2; cdr3_nt: TGTGCCAGCATCCCCCAAACAGGGCAGCGGTACAATGAGCAGTTCTTC; cdr3_aa: CASIPQTGQRYNEQFF
clone_size: -; d_call: -; j_call: TRBJ2-3; v_call: TRBV21-1; cdr3_nt: TGTGCCAGCAGCAAAGCGCCAGAAGGGGAGGCAGATACGCAGTATTTT; cdr3_aa: CASSKAPEGEADTQYF
clone_size: -; d_call: -; j_call: TRBJ1-5; v_call: TRBV2; cdr3_nt: TGTGCCAGCAGTGAATATGGGGGCCGGCAGCCCCAGCATTTT; cdr3_aa: CASSEYGGRQPQHF
clone_size: -; d_call: -; j_call: TRBJ1-4; v_call: TRBV4-2; cdr3_nt: TGTGCCAGCAGCCAAGATTCAGGGGAGGGGAATGAAAAACTGTTTTTT; cdr3_aa: CASSQDSGEGNEKLFF
clone_size: -; d_call: -; j_call: TRBJ2-7; v_call: TRBV19; cdr3_nt: TGTGCCAGTAGCAGCTCCTACGAGCAGTACTTC; cdr3_aa: CASSSSYEQYF
clone_size: -; d_call: -; j_call: TRBJ1-1; v_call: TRBV5-1; cdr3_nt: TGCGCCAGCAGCTTGGTCGGTACGGGCACTGAAGCTTTCTTT; cdr3_aa: CASSLVGTGTEAFF
clone_size: -; d_call: -; j_call: TRBJ1-5; v_call: TRBV15; cdr3_nt: TGTGCCACCAGCAGTTATCATCAGCCCCAGCATTTT; cdr3_aa: CATSSYHQPQHF
clone_size: once; d_call: TRBD1; j_call: TRBJ1-4; v_call: TRBV7-9; cdr3_nt: TGTGCCAGCAGCGGACAGGGGGGCGGCAGCGATGAAAAACTGTTTTTT; cdr3_aa: CASSGQGGGSDEKLFF
clone_size: -; d_call: TRBD1; j_call: TRBJ1-2; v_call: TRBV15; cdr3_nt: TGTGCCACCAGCAGAGATAGTGGGACAGGGGGACCCCTGGATGGCTACACCTTC; cdr3_aa: CATSRDSGTGGPLDGYTF
clone_size: -; d_call: TRBD2; j_call: TRBJ2-5; v_call: TRBV28; cdr3_nt: TGTGCCAGCAGTTTATCGGGGGGGTATCGGGAAGAGACCCAGTACTTC; cdr3_aa: CASSLSGGYREETQYF
clone_size: once; d_call: -; j_call: TRBJ2-7; v_call: TRBV19; cdr3_nt: TGTGCCAGTAGTATCGGGACACTTCAGCACTTC; cdr3_aa: CASSIGTLQHF
clone_size: once; d_call: -; j_call: TRBJ1-2; v_call: TRBV5-1; cdr3_nt: TGCGCCAGCAGCGCGACAGGTCCGACTTATGGCTACACCTTC; cdr3_aa: CASSATGPTYGYTF
clone_size: -; d_call: TRBD1; j_call: TRBJ1-2; v_call: TRBV6-5; cdr3_nt: TGTGCCAGCAGTAACCAACCAGGGGGGAAGTATGGCTACACCTTC; cdr3_aa: CASSNQPGGKYGYTF
clone_size: -; d_call: -; j_call: TRBJ1-2; v_call: TRBV5-4; cdr3_nt: TGTGCCAGCAGCTCACTTGGGGGGATAAGAGAATTGGGCTACACCTTC; cdr3_aa: CASSSLGGIRELGYTF
clone_size: -; d_call: TRBD1; j_call: TRBJ2-7; v_call: TRBV9; cdr3_nt: TGTGCCAGCAGCCATTCATCCACAGGGGGTCCCTCCTACGAGCAGTACTTC; cdr3_aa: CASSHSSTGGPSYEQYF
clone_size: -; d_call: -; j_call: TRBJ2-2; v_call: TRBV5-1; cdr3_nt: TGCGCCAGCAGCCTGGGGAGAAACACCGGGGAGCTGGTTTTT; cdr3_aa: CASSLGRNTGELVF
clone_size: -; d_call: -; j_call: TRBJ2-7; v_call: TRBV27; cdr3_nt: TGTGCCAGCAGTCCCCTCGTGGGCAGGGTGTCCTACGAGCAGTACTTC; cdr3_aa: CASSPLVGRVSYEQYF
clone_size: -; d_call: -; j_call: TRBJ2-3; v_call: TRBV2; cdr3_nt: TGTGCCAGCAGGTTTCGTCGGAGCACAGATACGCAGTATTTT; cdr3_aa: CASRFRRSTDTQYF
clone_size: -; d_call: -; j_call: TRBJ1-1; v_call: TRBV2; cdr3_nt: TGTGCCAGCAGCGCCGGACAGCTTCTAAACACTGAAGCTTTCTTT; cdr3_aa: CASSAGQLLNTEAFF
clone_size: -; d_call: TRBD1; j_call: TRBJ2-7; v_call: TRBV6-6; cdr3_nt: TGTGCCAGCAGTTTTCTTCCCGGACAGGGGGTCTACGAGCAGTACTTC; cdr3_aa: CASSFLPGQGVYEQYF
clone_size: once; d_call: TRBD1; j_call: TRBJ2-5; v_call: TRBV7-2; cdr3_nt: TGTGCCAGCAGCCGCCTAACAGGGGATGGGACCCAGTACTTC; cdr3_aa: CASSRLTGDGTQYF
clone_size: large; d_call: TRBD2; j_call: TRBJ2-1; v_call: TRBV5-4; cdr3_nt: TGTGCCAGCAGCCCATACAGCGGGAGCAGCGGCAATGAGCAGTTCTTC; cdr3_aa: CASSPYSGSSGNEQFF
clone_size: -; d_call: -; j_call: TRBJ2-7; v_call: TRBV5-1; cdr3_nt: TGCGCCAGCAGCTTGGACAGGGACGAGCAGTACTTC; cdr3_aa: CASSLDRDEQYF
clone_size: -; d_call: TRBD2; j_call: TRBJ2-1; v_call: TRBV5-1; cdr3_nt: TGCGCCAGCACCATCACCACTAGCGGGAGGTCAGGTGAGCAGTTCTTC; cdr3_aa: CASTITTSGRSGEQFF
clone_size: -; d_call: TRBD2; j_call: TRBJ2-1; v_call: TRBV29-1; cdr3_nt: TGCAGGGGTACTAGCGCGGGCAATGAGCAGTTCTTC; cdr3_aa: CRGTSAGNEQFF
clone_size: -; d_call: -; j_call: TRBJ2-7; v_call: TRBV11-2; cdr3_nt: TGTGCCAGCAGCTCTTTTCAGGGTAGCTCCTACGAGCAGTACTTC; cdr3_aa: CASSSFQGSSYEQYF
clone_size: -; d_call: -; j_call: TRBJ2-2; v_call: TRBV7-6; cdr3_nt: TGTGCCAGCAGCCTAGCTAGAGGGACAACGATCACCGGGGAGCTGTTTTTT; cdr3_aa: CASSLARGTTITGELFF